This T cell receptor beta chain was identified during a study of radiation and T cells in renal cell carcinoma. The junction had 14 bases not matched to a gene; V was cut back by 7 bases and J by 14 bases. Germline-derived CDR1 and CDR2 are WNHNN and SYGVQD (reference sequence). This CDR3 is 13 amino acids long. Time point meaning: baseline pretreatment blood. As to treatment: 15 Gy SBRT to primary tumor, nephrectomy 4 weeks later. Data came from immunoSEQ multiplex PCR; TCRdb stores just in-frame clones and leaves some out. The table lists 150,000 or so clones, about 85% of them singletons. The V gene is TRBV10-1, the J gene TRBJ2-1; 7 positions agree with TRBD2. The material sequenced was blood, taken from a patient whose treatment included radiotherapy and nephrectomy. The clonotype was recovered from a woman aged 70-85 years with renal cell carcinoma. CDR3 region: CASNFPRLAAEFF. The DNA for the CDR3 is TGCGCCAGCAACTTCCCGAGACTAGCCGCGGAGTTCTTC.